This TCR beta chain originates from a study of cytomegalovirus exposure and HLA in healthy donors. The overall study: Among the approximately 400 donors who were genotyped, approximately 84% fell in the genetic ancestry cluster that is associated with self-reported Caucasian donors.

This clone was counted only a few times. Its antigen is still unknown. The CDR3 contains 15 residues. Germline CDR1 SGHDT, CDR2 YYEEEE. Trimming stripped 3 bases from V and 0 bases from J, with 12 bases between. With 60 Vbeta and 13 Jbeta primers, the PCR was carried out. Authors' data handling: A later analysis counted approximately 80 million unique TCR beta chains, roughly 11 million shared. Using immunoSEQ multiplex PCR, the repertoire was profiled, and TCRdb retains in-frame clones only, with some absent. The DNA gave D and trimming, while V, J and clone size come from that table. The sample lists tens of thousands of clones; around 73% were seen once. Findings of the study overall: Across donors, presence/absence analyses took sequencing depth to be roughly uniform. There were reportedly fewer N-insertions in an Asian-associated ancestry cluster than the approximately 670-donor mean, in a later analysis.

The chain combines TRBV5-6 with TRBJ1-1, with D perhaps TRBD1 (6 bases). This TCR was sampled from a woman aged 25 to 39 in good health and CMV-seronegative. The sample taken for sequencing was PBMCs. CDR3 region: CASSSMTGVNTEAFF. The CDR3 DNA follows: TGTGCCAGCAGCTCAATGACAGGTGTGAACACTGAAGCTTTCTTT. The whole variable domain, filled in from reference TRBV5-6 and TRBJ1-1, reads DAGVTQSPTHLIKTRGQQVTLRCSPKSGHDTVSWYQQALGQGPQFIFQYYEEEERQRGNFPDRFSGHQFPNYSSELNVNALLLGDSALYLCASSSMTGVNTEAFFGQGTRLTVV.